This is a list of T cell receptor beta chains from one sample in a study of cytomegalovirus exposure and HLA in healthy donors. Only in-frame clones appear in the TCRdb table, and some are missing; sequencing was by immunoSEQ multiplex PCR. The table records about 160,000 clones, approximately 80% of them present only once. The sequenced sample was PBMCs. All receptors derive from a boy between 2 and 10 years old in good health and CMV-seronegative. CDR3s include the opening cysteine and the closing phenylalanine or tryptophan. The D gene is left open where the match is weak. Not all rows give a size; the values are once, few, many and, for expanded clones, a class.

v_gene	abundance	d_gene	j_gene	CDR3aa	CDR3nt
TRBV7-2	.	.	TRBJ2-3	CASSLGGGQFLEYF	TGTGCCAGCAGCTTAGGTGGAGGGCAATTTCTTGAGTATTTT
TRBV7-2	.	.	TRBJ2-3	CASSWLVTDTQYF	TGTGCCAGCAGCTGGCTTGTCACAGATACGCAGTATTTT
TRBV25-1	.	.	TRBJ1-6	CASTTTGYNSPLHF	TGTGCCAGCACCACGACAGGCTATAATTCACCCCTCCACTTT
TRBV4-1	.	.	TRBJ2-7	CASSQERLNLSSVDF	TGCGCCAGCAGCCAAGAGCGCCTAAATCTATCATCCGTGGACTTC
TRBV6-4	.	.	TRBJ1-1	CASSVSGGTEAFF	TGTGCCAGCAGTGTCAGCGGGGGCACTGAAGCTTTCTTT
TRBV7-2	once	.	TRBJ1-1	CASTLVRAVNTEAFF	TGTGCCAGCACCTTAGTGAGGGCAGTGAACACTGAAGCTTTCTTT
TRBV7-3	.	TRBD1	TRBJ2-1	CASSPPGQGARQFF	TGTGCCAGCAGCCCGCCGGGACAGGGGGCGAGGCAGTTCTTC
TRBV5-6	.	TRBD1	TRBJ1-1	CASSLHGQGNTEAFF	TGTGCCAGCAGCTTGCATGGACAGGGGAACACTGAAGCTTTCTTT
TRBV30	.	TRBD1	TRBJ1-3	CAWTPQGTGGNTIYF	TGTGCCTGGACCCCCCAAGGGACAGGGGGAAACACCATATATTTT
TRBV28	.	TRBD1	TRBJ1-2	CASRGQGKVYGYTF	TGTGCCAGCAGGGGACAGGGAAAGGTCTATGGCTACACCTTC
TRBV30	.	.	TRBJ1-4	CAWSVPANEKLFF	TGTGCCTGGAGTGTACCAGCTAATGAAAAACTGTTTTTT
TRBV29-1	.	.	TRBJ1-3	CSVEEGDPGNTIYF	TGCAGCGTTGAGGAGGGTGACCCTGGAAACACCATATATTTT
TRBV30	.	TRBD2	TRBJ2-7	CAWSRSGSSYEQYF	TGTGCCTGGAGCCGTAGCGGGAGCTCCTACGAGCAGTACTTC
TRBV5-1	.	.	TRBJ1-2	CASSAPPEGYTF	TGCGCCAGCAGCGCCCCGCCGGAGGGCTACACCTTC
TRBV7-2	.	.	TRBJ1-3	CASSPQGFSSGNTIYF	TGTGCCAGCAGCCCACAGGGATTCAGCTCTGGAAACACCATATATTTT
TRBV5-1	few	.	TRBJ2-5	CASSGPTRETQYF	TGCGCCAGCAGCGGACCTACTAGAGAGACCCAGTACTTC
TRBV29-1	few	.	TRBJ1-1	CSAGDLKNTEAFF	TGCAGCGCTGGGGACTTAAAGAACACTGAAGCTTTCTTT
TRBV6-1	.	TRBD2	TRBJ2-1	CASSVTGTSGRDEQFF	TGTGCCAGCAGTGTAACCGGGACTAGCGGGAGGGATGAGCAGTTCTTC
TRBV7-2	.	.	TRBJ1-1	CASSLGVRGPPGTEAFF	TGTGCCAGCAGCTTAGGCGTCAGGGGCCCCCCGGGAACTGAAGCTTTCTTT
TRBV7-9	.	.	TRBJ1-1	CASSSSDRNTEAFF	TGTGCCAGCAGCTCGTCGGACAGAAACACTGAAGCTTTCTTT
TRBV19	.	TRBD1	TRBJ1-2	CASTQQQGAGYGYTF	TGTGCCAGTACTCAACAACAGGGGGCGGGTTATGGCTACACCTTC
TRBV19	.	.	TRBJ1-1	CASSITRWNTEAFF	TGTGCCAGTAGTATAACTAGGTGGAACACTGAAGCTTTCTTT
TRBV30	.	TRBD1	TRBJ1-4	CACITGGVEKLFF	TGTGCCTGTATCACAGGGGGCGTTGAAAAACTGTTTTTT
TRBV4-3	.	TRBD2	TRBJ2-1	CASSQDLTSGGNEQFF	TGCGCCAGCAGCCAAGATCTCACTAGCGGGGGTAATGAGCAGTTCTTC
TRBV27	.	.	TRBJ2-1	CASSLTREINNEQFF	TGTGCCAGCAGTTTAACGAGGGAAATTAACAATGAGCAGTTCTTC
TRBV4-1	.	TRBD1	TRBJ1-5	CASSQGAGQGFEPQHF	TGCGCCAGCAGCCAAGGTGCGGGACAGGGATTCGAGCCCCAGCATTTT
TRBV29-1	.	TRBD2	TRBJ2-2	CSVDQGGTGELFF	TGCAGCGTTGATCAGGGAGGGACCGGGGAGCTGTTTTTT
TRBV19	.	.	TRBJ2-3	CASRPDRLRGTDTQYF	TGTGCCAGTAGACCGGACAGACTACGGGGCACAGATACGCAGTATTTT
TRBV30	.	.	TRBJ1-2	CAWSVEGYTF	TGTGCCTGGAGTGTGGAGGGCTACACCTTC
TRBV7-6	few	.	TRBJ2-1	CASSLGEFDEQFF	TGTGCCAGCAGCTTAGGGGAGTTCGATGAGCAGTTCTTC
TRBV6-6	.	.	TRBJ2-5	CASSPKETQYF	TGTGCCAGCAGTCCCAAAGAGACCCAGTACTTC
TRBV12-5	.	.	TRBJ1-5	CASGLDRDYNQPQHF	TGTGCTAGTGGTTTGGACAGGGACTACAATCAGCCCCAGCATTTT
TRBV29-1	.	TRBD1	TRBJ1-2	CSVIHSDRRAYGYTF	TGCAGCGTTATACACTCGGACAGGAGGGCCTATGGCTACACCTTC
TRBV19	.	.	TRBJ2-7	CASSIVHRTHEQYF	TGTGCCAGTAGTATAGTGCACAGGACCCACGAGCAGTACTTC
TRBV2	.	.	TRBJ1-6	CASKRDSSYNSPLHF	TGTGCCAGCAAGAGAGACAGCTCCTATAATTCACCCCTCCACTTT
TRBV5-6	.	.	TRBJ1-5	CASSLRGPGGNNQPQHF	TGTGCCAGCAGCTTGAGGGGACCCGGGGGGAACAATCAGCCCCAGCATTTT
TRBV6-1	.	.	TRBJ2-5	CASSAGGYQETQYF	TGTGCCAGCAGCGCCGGAGGATATCAAGAGACCCAGTACTTC
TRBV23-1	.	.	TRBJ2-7	CASSHTGPYEQYF	TGCGCCAGCAGTCATACAGGCCCCTACGAGCAGTACTTC
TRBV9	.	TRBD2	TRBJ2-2	CASSVGGGNTGELFF	TGTGCCAGCAGCGTAGGGGGGGGGAACACCGGGGAGCTGTTTTTT
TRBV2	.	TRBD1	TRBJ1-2	CASSKGGRGYGYTF	TGTGCCAGCAGTAAAGGGGGCAGGGGCTATGGCTACACCTTC
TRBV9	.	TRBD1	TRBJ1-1	CASRPDRDMNTEAFF	TGTGCCAGCAGGCCTGACAGGGATATGAACACTGAAGCTTTCTTT
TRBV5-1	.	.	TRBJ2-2	CASSVLVAGELFF	TGCGCCAGCAGCGTTCTAGTTGCCGGGGAGCTGTTTTTT
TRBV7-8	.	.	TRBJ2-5	CASSTLETQYF	TGTGCCAGCAGCACATTAGAGACCCAGTACTTC
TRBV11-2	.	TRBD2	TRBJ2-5	CASSPLGLADQETQYF	TGTGCCAGCAGCCCCCTGGGGCTAGCGGACCAAGAGACCCAGTACTTC